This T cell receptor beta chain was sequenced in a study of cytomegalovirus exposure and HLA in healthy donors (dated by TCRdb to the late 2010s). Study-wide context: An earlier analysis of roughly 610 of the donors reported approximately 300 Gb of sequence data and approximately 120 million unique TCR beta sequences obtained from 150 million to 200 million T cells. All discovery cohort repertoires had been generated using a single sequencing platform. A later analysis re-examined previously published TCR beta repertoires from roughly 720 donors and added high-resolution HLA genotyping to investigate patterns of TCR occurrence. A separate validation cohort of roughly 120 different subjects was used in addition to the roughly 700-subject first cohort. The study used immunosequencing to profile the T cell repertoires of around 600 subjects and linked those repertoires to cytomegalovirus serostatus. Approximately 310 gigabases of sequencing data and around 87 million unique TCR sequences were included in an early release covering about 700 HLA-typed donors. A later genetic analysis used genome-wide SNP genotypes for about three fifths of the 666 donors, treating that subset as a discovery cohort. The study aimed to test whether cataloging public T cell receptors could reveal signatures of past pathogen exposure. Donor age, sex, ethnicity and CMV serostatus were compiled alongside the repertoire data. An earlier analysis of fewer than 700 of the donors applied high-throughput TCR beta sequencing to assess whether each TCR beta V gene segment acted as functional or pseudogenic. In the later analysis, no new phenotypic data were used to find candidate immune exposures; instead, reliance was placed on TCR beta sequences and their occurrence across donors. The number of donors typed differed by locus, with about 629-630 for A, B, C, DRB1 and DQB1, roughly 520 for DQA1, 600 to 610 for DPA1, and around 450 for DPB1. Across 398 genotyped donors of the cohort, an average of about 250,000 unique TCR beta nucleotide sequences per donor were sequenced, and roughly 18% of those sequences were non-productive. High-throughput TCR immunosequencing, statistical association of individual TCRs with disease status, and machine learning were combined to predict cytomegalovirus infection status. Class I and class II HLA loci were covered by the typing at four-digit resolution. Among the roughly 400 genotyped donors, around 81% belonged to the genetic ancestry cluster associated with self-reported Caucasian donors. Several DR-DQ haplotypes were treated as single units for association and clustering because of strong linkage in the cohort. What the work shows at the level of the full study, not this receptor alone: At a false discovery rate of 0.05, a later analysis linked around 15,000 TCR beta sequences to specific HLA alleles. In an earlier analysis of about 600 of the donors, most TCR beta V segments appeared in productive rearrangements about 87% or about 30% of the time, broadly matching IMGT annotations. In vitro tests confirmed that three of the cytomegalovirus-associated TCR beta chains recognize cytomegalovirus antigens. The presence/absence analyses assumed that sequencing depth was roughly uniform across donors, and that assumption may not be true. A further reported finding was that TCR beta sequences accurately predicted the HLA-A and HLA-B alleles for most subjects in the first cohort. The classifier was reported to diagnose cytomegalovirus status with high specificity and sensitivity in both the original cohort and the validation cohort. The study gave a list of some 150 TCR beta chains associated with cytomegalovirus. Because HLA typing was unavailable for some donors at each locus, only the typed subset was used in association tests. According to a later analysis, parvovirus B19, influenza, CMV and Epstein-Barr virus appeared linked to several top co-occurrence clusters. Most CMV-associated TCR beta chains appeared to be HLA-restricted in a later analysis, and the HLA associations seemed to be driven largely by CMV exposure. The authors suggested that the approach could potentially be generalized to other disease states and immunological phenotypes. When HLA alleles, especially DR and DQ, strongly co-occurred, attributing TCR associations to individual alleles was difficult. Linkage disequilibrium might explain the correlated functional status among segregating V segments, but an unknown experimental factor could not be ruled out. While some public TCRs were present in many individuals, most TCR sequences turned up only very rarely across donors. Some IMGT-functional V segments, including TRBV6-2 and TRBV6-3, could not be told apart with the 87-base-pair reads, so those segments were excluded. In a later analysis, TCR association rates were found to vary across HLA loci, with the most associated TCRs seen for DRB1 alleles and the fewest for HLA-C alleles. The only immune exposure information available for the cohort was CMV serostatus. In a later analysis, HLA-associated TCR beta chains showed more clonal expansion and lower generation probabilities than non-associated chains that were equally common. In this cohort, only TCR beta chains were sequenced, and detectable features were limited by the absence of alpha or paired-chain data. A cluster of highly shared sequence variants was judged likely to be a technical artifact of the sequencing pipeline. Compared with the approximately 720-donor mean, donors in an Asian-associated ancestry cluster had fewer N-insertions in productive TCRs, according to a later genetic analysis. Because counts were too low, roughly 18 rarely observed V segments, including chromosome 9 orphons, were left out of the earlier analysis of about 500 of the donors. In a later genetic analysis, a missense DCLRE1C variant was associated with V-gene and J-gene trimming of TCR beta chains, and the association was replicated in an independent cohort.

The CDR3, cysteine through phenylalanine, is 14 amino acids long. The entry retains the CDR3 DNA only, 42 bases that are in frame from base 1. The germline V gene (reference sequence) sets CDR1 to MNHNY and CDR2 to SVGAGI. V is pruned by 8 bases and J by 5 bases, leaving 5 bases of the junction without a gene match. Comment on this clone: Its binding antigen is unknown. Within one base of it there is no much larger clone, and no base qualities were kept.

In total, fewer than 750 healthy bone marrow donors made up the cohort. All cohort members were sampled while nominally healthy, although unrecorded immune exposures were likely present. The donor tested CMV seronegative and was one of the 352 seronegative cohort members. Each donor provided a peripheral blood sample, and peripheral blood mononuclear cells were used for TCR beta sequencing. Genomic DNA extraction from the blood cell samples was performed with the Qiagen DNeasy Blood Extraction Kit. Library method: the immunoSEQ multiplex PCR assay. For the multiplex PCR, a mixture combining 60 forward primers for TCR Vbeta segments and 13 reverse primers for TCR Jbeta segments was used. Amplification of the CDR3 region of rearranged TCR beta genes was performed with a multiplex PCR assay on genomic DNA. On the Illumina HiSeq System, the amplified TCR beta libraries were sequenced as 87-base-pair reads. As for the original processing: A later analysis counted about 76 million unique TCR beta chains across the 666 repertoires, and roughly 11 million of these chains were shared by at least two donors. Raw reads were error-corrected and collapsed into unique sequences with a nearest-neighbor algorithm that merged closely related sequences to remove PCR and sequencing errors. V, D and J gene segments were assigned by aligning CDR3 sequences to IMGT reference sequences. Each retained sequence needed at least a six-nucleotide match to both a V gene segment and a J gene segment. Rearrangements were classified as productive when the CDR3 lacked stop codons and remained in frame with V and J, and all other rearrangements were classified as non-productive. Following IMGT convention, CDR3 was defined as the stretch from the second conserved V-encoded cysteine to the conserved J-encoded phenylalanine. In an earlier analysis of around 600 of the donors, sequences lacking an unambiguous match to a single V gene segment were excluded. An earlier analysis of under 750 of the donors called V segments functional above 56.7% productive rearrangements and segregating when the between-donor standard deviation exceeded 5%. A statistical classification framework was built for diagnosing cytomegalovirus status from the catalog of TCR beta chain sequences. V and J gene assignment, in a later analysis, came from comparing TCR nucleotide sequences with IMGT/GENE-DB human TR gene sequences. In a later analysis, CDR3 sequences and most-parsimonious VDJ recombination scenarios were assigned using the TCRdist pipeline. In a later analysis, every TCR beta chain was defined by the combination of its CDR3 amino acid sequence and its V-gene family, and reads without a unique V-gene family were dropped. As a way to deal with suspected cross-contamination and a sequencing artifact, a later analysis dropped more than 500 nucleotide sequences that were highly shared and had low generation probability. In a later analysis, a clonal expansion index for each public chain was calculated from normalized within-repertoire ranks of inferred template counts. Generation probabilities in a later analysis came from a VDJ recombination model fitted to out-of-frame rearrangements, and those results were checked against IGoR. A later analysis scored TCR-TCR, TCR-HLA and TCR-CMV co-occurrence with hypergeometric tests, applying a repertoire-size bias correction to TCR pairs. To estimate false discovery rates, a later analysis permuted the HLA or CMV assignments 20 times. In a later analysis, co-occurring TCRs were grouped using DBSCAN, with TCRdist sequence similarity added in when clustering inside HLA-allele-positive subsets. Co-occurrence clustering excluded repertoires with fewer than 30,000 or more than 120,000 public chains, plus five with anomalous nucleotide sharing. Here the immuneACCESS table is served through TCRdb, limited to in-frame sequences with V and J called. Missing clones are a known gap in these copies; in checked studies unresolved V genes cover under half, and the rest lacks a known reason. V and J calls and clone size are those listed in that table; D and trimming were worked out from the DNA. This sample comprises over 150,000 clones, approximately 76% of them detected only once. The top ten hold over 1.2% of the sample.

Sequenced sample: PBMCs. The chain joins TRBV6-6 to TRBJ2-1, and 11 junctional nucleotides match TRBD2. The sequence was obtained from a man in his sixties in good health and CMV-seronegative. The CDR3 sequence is CASCPSGGNNEQFF. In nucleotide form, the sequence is TGTGCCAGCTGTCCTAGCGGGGGGAACAATGAGCAGTTCTTC.